These T cell receptor beta chains were read from a single sample in a study of vaccination effects on CD4 cells after COVID-19. These receptors have no identified antigens. Repertoires were generated with immunoSEQ multiplex PCR, while TCRdb's copy carries only in-frame clones and drops some. The table records around 81,000 clones, 60% to 85% of them present only once. The material sequenced was CD4+ T cells from PBMCs cultured with HCoV-OC43 spike peptides, taken after COVID-19 vaccination. Receptors were obtained from a human donor who received a COVID-19 vaccine. Each CDR3 is given with its conserved first and last residue. Each record gives: J gene, V gene, clone size, D gene, CDR3 DNA, CDR3 protein. D genes are given only for firm matches. Expanded clones are given a class, and other clones once, few, many or no size at all.

j_call: TRBJ2-3; v_call: TRBV5-4; clone_size: NA; d_call: NA; cdr3_nt: TGTGCCAGCAGCTCAAGGGGGGGACAAAGTAATACGCAGTATTTT; cdr3_aa: CASSSRGGQSNTQYF
j_call: TRBJ1-1; v_call: TRBV21-1; clone_size: NA; d_call: NA; cdr3_nt: TGTGCCAGCAGTCAGGGGTGGGGAGTCGTCACTGAAGCTTTCTTT; cdr3_aa: CASSQGWGVVTEAFF
j_call: TRBJ1-1; v_call: TRBV9; clone_size: few; d_call: NA; cdr3_nt: TGTGCCAGCAGCGTTCTAGGGATGAACACTGAAGCTTTCTTT; cdr3_aa: CASSVLGMNTEAFF
j_call: TRBJ1-2; v_call: TRBV3-1/TRBV3-2; clone_size: NA; d_call: NA; cdr3_nt: TGTGCCAGCAGCGTCCGGGACGGTCCTCTCTATGGCTACACCTTC; cdr3_aa: CASSVRDGPLYGYTF
j_call: TRBJ2-2; v_call: TRBV6-1; clone_size: NA; d_call: NA; cdr3_nt: TGTGCCAGCAGTGAAAGGTTGGGGGCCCCCGGGGAGCTGTTTTTT; cdr3_aa: CASSERLGAPGELFF
j_call: TRBJ1-5; v_call: TRBV2; clone_size: NA; d_call: NA; cdr3_nt: TGTGCCAGCAGTGAATGGCAGGGATCGAATCAGCCCCAGCATTTT; cdr3_aa: CASSEWQGSNQPQHF
j_call: TRBJ1-1; v_call: TRBV9; clone_size: NA; d_call: NA; cdr3_nt: TGTGCCAGCAGCGTAGTTGTAGGGTCCCTTCGAGGGACTGAAGCTTTCTTT; cdr3_aa: CASSVVVGSLRGTEAFF
j_call: TRBJ2-2; v_call: TRBV27; clone_size: once; d_call: TRBD1; cdr3_nt: TGTGCCAGCAGTCCCAGACAGGGTAGGAGAACCGGGGAGCTGTTTTTT; cdr3_aa: CASSPRQGRRTGELFF
j_call: TRBJ2-4; v_call: TRBV19; clone_size: NA; d_call: TRBD1; cdr3_nt: TGTGCCAGTAGTCCACAGGGGGCGGCGGTGACCAAAAACATTCAGTACTTC; cdr3_aa: CASSPQGAAVTKNIQYF
j_call: TRBJ2-2; v_call: TRBV5-1; clone_size: NA; d_call: TRBD2; cdr3_nt: TGCGCCAGCAGCTTAATAGCGGGGGGTAACACCGGGGAGCTGTTTTTT; cdr3_aa: CASSLIAGGNTGELFF
j_call: TRBJ1-1; v_call: TRBV10-1; clone_size: few; d_call: TRBD1; cdr3_nt: TGCGCCAGCAGAGCGGAGACAGGGTCCTCTGAAGCTTTCTTT; cdr3_aa: CASRAETGSSEAFF
j_call: TRBJ2-1; v_call: TRBV5-6; clone_size: NA; d_call: NA; cdr3_nt: TGTGCCAGCAGCCCGTCCCGGGGCCGCGAGCAGTTCTTC; cdr3_aa: CASSPSRGREQFF
j_call: TRBJ1-1; v_call: TRBV5-1; clone_size: NA; d_call: NA; cdr3_nt: TGCGCCAGCAGCTTCCAGGAGAACACTGAAGCTTTCTTT; cdr3_aa: CASSFQENTEAFF
j_call: TRBJ1-5; v_call: TRBV27; clone_size: NA; d_call: NA; cdr3_nt: TGTGCCAGCAGCTGGGGGAGCAATCAGCCCCAGCATTTT; cdr3_aa: CASSWGSNQPQHF
j_call: TRBJ1-1; v_call: TRBV2; clone_size: few; d_call: NA; cdr3_nt: TGTGCCAGCAGGGCAGGGTCTTCGCACACTGAAGCTTTCTTT; cdr3_aa: CASRAGSSHTEAFF
j_call: TRBJ1-5; v_call: TRBV30; clone_size: few; d_call: NA; cdr3_nt: TGTGCCTGGAGGGACGAGCCCCAGCATTTT; cdr3_aa: CAWRDEPQHF
j_call: TRBJ1-1; v_call: TRBV7-3; clone_size: NA; d_call: TRBD1; cdr3_nt: TGTGCCAGCAGCCTCCTTGCAGGGGGCACTGAAGCTTTCTTT; cdr3_aa: CASSLLAGGTEAFF
j_call: TRBJ1-4; v_call: TRBV9; clone_size: NA; d_call: TRBD1; cdr3_nt: TGTGCCAGCAGCGTCGATCAGGGGGATGGTAATGAAAAACTGTTTTTT; cdr3_aa: CASSVDQGDGNEKLFF
j_call: TRBJ1-3; v_call: TRBV28; clone_size: NA; d_call: TRBD1; cdr3_nt: TGTGCCAGCAGTTTACGGACAGGGAGTAGAAACACCATATATTTT; cdr3_aa: CASSLRTGSRNTIYF
j_call: TRBJ1-2; v_call: TRBV5-4; clone_size: few; d_call: TRBD1; cdr3_nt: TGTGCCAGCAGCCCCCGACAGGGTTACGGCTACACCTTC; cdr3_aa: CASSPRQGYGYTF
j_call: TRBJ1-5; v_call: TRBV19; clone_size: NA; d_call: TRBD1; cdr3_nt: TGTGCCAGTAGTATAGGGGACAGGGGGAGAAATCAGCCCCAGCATTTT; cdr3_aa: CASSIGDRGRNQPQHF
j_call: TRBJ1-5; v_call: TRBV28; clone_size: NA; d_call: NA; cdr3_nt: TGTGCCAGCAGGCCAGGAGTAGAACTTTATAGCAATCAGCCCCAGCATTTT; cdr3_aa: CASRPGVELYSNQPQHF
j_call: TRBJ1-5; v_call: TRBV24-1; clone_size: NA; d_call: NA; cdr3_nt: TGTGCCACCAGTGAAGATTATAGCAATCAGCCCCAGCATTTT; cdr3_aa: CATSEDYSNQPQHF
j_call: TRBJ1-2; v_call: TRBV12-5; clone_size: once; d_call: NA; cdr3_nt: TGTGCTAGTGGTTTGCGGACAGACTATGGCTACACCTTC; cdr3_aa: CASGLRTDYGYTF
j_call: TRBJ2-3; v_call: TRBV5-1; clone_size: NA; d_call: TRBD2; cdr3_nt: TGCGCCAGCAGCTTTTCTAGCGGAACCGGTACAGATACGCAGTATTTT; cdr3_aa: CASSFSSGTGTDTQYF
j_call: TRBJ2-1; v_call: TRBV2; clone_size: NA; d_call: NA; cdr3_nt: TGTGCCAGCAGTGAAGCGCTGGGGGGCAATGAGCAGTTCTTC; cdr3_aa: CASSEALGGNEQFF
j_call: TRBJ2-1; v_call: TRBV6-4; clone_size: NA; d_call: NA; cdr3_nt: TGTGCCAGCAGTCCCCACAGTAGCTCCTACAATGAGCAGTTCTTC; cdr3_aa: CASSPHSSSYNEQFF
j_call: TRBJ2-2; v_call: TRBV5-1; clone_size: NA; d_call: NA; cdr3_nt: TGCGCCAGCAGCTTGGATGGGGGTCCCGGGGAGCTGTTTTTT; cdr3_aa: CASSLDGGPGELFF
j_call: TRBJ1-6; v_call: TRBV7-2; clone_size: NA; d_call: NA; cdr3_nt: TGTGCCAGCAGCTTGACGAGCTCCTATAATTCACCCCTCCACTTT; cdr3_aa: CASSLTSSYNSPLHF
j_call: TRBJ1-4; v_call: TRBV9; clone_size: NA; d_call: NA; cdr3_nt: TGTGCCAGCAGCCCCTCTCAATGGGGAAAACTGTTTTTT; cdr3_aa: CASSPSQWGKLFF
j_call: TRBJ1-3; v_call: TRBV7-2; clone_size: NA; d_call: NA; cdr3_nt: TGTGCCAGCAGCTTAGTAGCATCCGGAAACACCATATATTTT; cdr3_aa: CASSLVASGNTIYF
j_call: TRBJ2-3; v_call: TRBV30; clone_size: once; d_call: NA; cdr3_nt: TGTGCCTGGAGTGTATCCCGGGCCCCCGCCACAGATACGCAGTATTTT; cdr3_aa: CAWSVSRAPATDTQYF
j_call: TRBJ2-1; v_call: TRBV19; clone_size: once; d_call: NA; cdr3_nt: TGTGCCAGTAGTGCACAGGGAGCCCCGTACAATGAGCAGTTCTTC; cdr3_aa: CASSAQGAPYNEQFF
j_call: TRBJ2-1; v_call: TRBV5-1; clone_size: NA; d_call: NA; cdr3_nt: TGCGCCAGCAAGAGGGCCTACAATGAGCAGTTCTTC; cdr3_aa: CASKRAYNEQFF
j_call: TRBJ2-5; v_call: TRBV19; clone_size: NA; d_call: NA; cdr3_nt: TGTGCCAGTAGTATGACGGTGTTACAAGAGACCCAGTACTTC; cdr3_aa: CASSMTVLQETQYF
j_call: TRBJ1-2; v_call: TRBV14; clone_size: NA; d_call: NA; cdr3_nt: TGTGCCAGCAGCCAAAGATGGCAGGGGACGTACTATGGCTACACCTTC; cdr3_aa: CASSQRWQGTYYGYTF
j_call: TRBJ1-2; v_call: TRBV6-1; clone_size: once; d_call: TRBD1; cdr3_nt: TGTGCCAGCAGTGAAGGCGGGACAGCAATGGTCTATGGCTACACCTTC; cdr3_aa: CASSEGGTAMVYGYTF
j_call: TRBJ1-2; v_call: TRBV20-1; clone_size: NA; d_call: NA; cdr3_nt: TGCAGTGCTAGTCCATCAACTAGCGCATCTAACTATGGCTACACCTTC; cdr3_aa: CSASPSTSASNYGYTF
j_call: TRBJ1-3; v_call: TRBV1; clone_size: NA; d_call: NA; cdr3_nt: TGCACCAGCAGCTCCAAGGACAGGGGAAACACCATATATTTT; cdr3_aa: CTSSSKDRGNTIYF
j_call: TRBJ2-2; v_call: TRBV12-5; clone_size: NA; d_call: TRBD1; cdr3_nt: TGTGCTAGTGGTTTGGGAAGACAGGGCACCGGGGAGCTGTTTTTT; cdr3_aa: CASGLGRQGTGELFF
j_call: TRBJ2-3; v_call: TRBV2; clone_size: few; d_call: TRBD1; cdr3_nt: TGTGCCAGCAGGCGGACAGGGAGCACAGATACGCAGTATTTT; cdr3_aa: CASRRTGSTDTQYF
j_call: TRBJ1-3; v_call: TRBV4-2; clone_size: NA; d_call: NA; cdr3_nt: TGTGCCAGCAGCCCATTAGTTTCGTTGGGGGGTGGAAACACCATATATTTT; cdr3_aa: CASSPLVSLGGGNTIYF
j_call: TRBJ2-5; v_call: TRBV6-1; clone_size: NA; d_call: NA; cdr3_nt: TGTGCCAGCAGTGAAGGGGACGGTCAAGAGACCCAGTACTTC; cdr3_aa: CASSEGDGQETQYF
j_call: TRBJ2-2; v_call: TRBV4-1; clone_size: NA; d_call: TRBD1; cdr3_nt: TGCGCCAGCAGCCAAGGGAGACAGGGGAACACCGGGGAGCTGTTTTTT; cdr3_aa: CASSQGRQGNTGELFF
j_call: TRBJ1-2; v_call: TRBV18; clone_size: NA; d_call: TRBD1; cdr3_nt: TGTGCCAGCTCGCGGGACAGGGCCTATGGCTACACCTTC; cdr3_aa: CASSRDRAYGYTF
j_call: TRBJ1-6; v_call: TRBV7-2; clone_size: few; d_call: NA; cdr3_nt: TGTGCCAGCAGGCGAGTAGCCAGATCATATAATTCACCCCTCCACTTT; cdr3_aa: CASRRVARSYNSPLHF
j_call: TRBJ2-3; v_call: TRBV2; clone_size: NA; d_call: TRBD2; cdr3_nt: TGTGCCAGCAGGTCGGGGTTAGCGGGGGCCGGCACAGATACGCAGTATTTT; cdr3_aa: CASRSGLAGAGTDTQYF
j_call: TRBJ1-1; v_call: TRBV7-2; clone_size: NA; d_call: TRBD1; cdr3_nt: TGTGCCAGCAGCCATCAACAGGGGCGATCGGGAACTGAAGCTTTCTTT; cdr3_aa: CASSHQQGRSGTEAFF
j_call: TRBJ1-1; v_call: TRBV11-2; clone_size: NA; d_call: NA; cdr3_nt: TGTGCCAGCAGCTTCGCTCAGGAAAACACTGAAGCTTTCTTT; cdr3_aa: CASSFAQENTEAFF
j_call: TRBJ2-5; v_call: TRBV12-5; clone_size: NA; d_call: TRBD1; cdr3_nt: TGTGCTAGTGGCTCCGGGACAGCGAAAGAGACCCAGTACTTC; cdr3_aa: CASGSGTAKETQYF
j_call: TRBJ2-6; v_call: TRBV9; clone_size: NA; d_call: NA; cdr3_nt: TGTGCCAGCGGAAAGAGGAGCTCTGGGGCCAACGTCCTGACTTTC; cdr3_aa: CASGKRSSGANVLTF
j_call: TRBJ1-1; v_call: TRBV7-3; clone_size: many; d_call: NA; cdr3_nt: TGTGCCAGCAGCTTGTCAAGGGAGACTGAAGCTTTCTTT; cdr3_aa: CASSLSRETEAFF
j_call: TRBJ1-3; v_call: TRBV6-5; clone_size: NA; d_call: NA; cdr3_nt: TGTGCCAGCAGTTACAGCGCAGGCTCTGGAAACACCATATATTTT; cdr3_aa: CASSYSAGSGNTIYF
j_call: TRBJ2-3; v_call: TRBV10-3; clone_size: NA; d_call: NA; cdr3_nt: TGTGCCGTCGGTCCCACAGATACGCAGTATTTT; cdr3_aa: CAVGPTDTQYF
j_call: TRBJ2-2; v_call: TRBV9; clone_size: few; d_call: TRBD2; cdr3_nt: TGTGCCAGCAGCGCCGACTCTGGCCTAGCGGGGGGACTGAGCGGGGAGCTGTTTTTT; cdr3_aa: CASSADSGLAGGLSGELFF
j_call: TRBJ1-2; v_call: TRBV3-1/TRBV3-2; clone_size: NA; d_call: NA; cdr3_nt: TGTGCCAGCAGTGCCGGGCGCTATGGCTACACCTTC; cdr3_aa: CASSAGRYGYTF
j_call: TRBJ2-5; v_call: TRBV29-1; clone_size: NA; d_call: NA; cdr3_nt: TGCAGCGCTTCCCTGGATTTAGAGACCCAGTACTTC; cdr3_aa: CSASLDLETQYF
j_call: TRBJ2-2; v_call: TRBV5-1; clone_size: NA; d_call: TRBD1; cdr3_nt: TGCGCCAGCAGCCCTTGGACAGGGGTTACCGGGGAGCTGTTTTTT; cdr3_aa: CASSPWTGVTGELFF
j_call: TRBJ2-5; v_call: TRBV7-6; clone_size: NA; d_call: TRBD2; cdr3_nt: TGTGCCAGCAGCTTTTATCTCATCGCGGGGGAGGGAGCGTGGGAGACCCAGTACTTC; cdr3_aa: CASSFYLIAGEGAWETQYF